Below are 17 T cell receptor beta chains sequenced from a single sample in a study of identical twins. TCRdb re-called the 5' RACE reads through MiXCR, storing one row per CDR3 protein. This sample has some 500,000 distinct CDR3 sequences; more than 9% occur once, and the top ten carry under 3.5%. These data were also reused for a study on yellow fever vaccine responses in identical twins.

Input material: PBMCs. The receptors here all came from a woman aged 18 to 35 in good health.

The chain recombines TRBV4-2 with TRBJ2-1; 14 positions match TRBD2. Looked up from germline, CDR1 is LGHNA and CDR2 is YNFKEQ. Trimming removed 0 bases from V and 7 bases from J; junction bases left unmatched: 2. There are 16 residues in the CDR3. Here the CDR3 DNA reads TGTGCCAGCAGCCAAGAGGGACTAGCGGGGGAGAATGAGCAGTTCTTC. Protein: CASSQEGLAGENEQFF.

This clonotype came up many times. This chain uses TRBV12-3 or TRBV12-4 with TRBJ1-6; 7 nucleotides match TRBD1. CDR3 size: 13 residues. The junction had 4 bases not matched to a gene; V was cut back by 6 bases and J by 8 bases. The CDR3 region has the DNA TGTGCCAGCAGCGTCGACAGGGATTCACCCCTCCACTTT. Encoded protein: CASSVDRDSPLHF.

This clonotype was counted at least ten times. The chain employs TRBV6-5 and TRBJ2-7; 9 bases are a match to TRBD1. The trim removed 2 bases at V and 4 bases at J, leaving 6 bases unmatched. CDR3 length equals 15 residues. CDR1 and CDR2 from the germline V gene are MNHEY and SVGAGI. The chain's CDR3 is CASSYPGTGSYEQYF. CDR3 DNA sequence: TGTGCCAGCAGTTACCCCGGGACAGGGTCTTACGAGCAGTACTTC.

This clonotype was counted a few times. V is TRBV7-9 and J is TRBJ2-7; D remains unclear. V lost 3 bases and J lost 5, with 8 bases in between. Germline V gene lookup returns CDR1 SEHNR and CDR2 FQNEAQ (reference sequence). The CDR3 is 12 residues long. The chain's CDR3 is CASSLDRHEQYF. In DNA form, the CDR3 reads TGTGCCAGCAGCTTGGACCGACACGAGCAGTACTTC.

The CDR3 DNA sequence: TGTGCCAGCAGGTGGGGACTCTCCGCCACTGAAGCTTTCTTT. Amino acid sequence: CASRWGLSATEAFF. This chain links TRBV6-2 or TRBV6-3 with TRBJ1-1; tentatively, D is TRBD1 (5 bases). The CDR3 totals 14 residues. Germline V gives CDR1 MNHEY, CDR2 SVGEGT. Trimming left V 6 bases short and J 4 bases short, with 15 bases between.

This rearrangement joins TRBV6-4 to TRBJ1-1, with unresolved D. CDR1 MRHNA and CDR2 SNTAGT come from the germline V gene. V lost 0 bases and J lost 1, with 18 bases in between. The CDR3 length is 18 residues. CDR3 amino acids: CASSDSTARFVRNTEAFF. The CDR3, as DNA: TGTGCCAGCAGTGACTCGACTGCGCGGTTCGTGCGGAACACTGAAGCTTTCTTT.

The chain has TRBV6-1 and TRBJ2-3; D is perhaps TRBD1 (7 bases). Germline lookup yields CDR1 MNHNS and CDR2 SASEGT. The CDR3 runs to 15 residues. V gave up 10 bases and J gave up 5 bases, with 22 bases separating them. The CDR3 region is CATSYRAGGGDTQYF. CDR3 bases: TGTGCCACCTCCTATCGGGCAGGGGGAGGAGATACGCAGTATTTT.

This clonotype was detected ten times or more. The chain employs TRBV3-1 and TRBJ2-2; either TRBD1 or TRBD2 may supply D (5 bases each). V was clipped by 4 bases and J by 5 bases, with 17 bases between them. CDR1 and CDR2 (germline): LGHDT, YNNKEL (reference sequence). This CDR3 region has 16 residues. CDR3 residues: CASSPPEGLWTGELFF. The CDR3 DNA sequence: TGTGCCAGCAGCCCCCCCGAGGGGTTATGGACCGGGGAGCTGTTTTTT.

This clonotype showed up just a few times. CDR3 sequence reads: CASSLDLTSGSFNEQFF. The CDR3 DNA reads TGTGCCAGCAGCTTAGATTTGACTAGCGGGAGCTTCAATGAGCAGTTCTTC. V gene TRBV11-2 combines with J gene TRBJ2-1; 12 bases match TRBD2. V lost 0 bases to trimming and J lost 6 bases; unmatched junction nucleotides: 6. CDR1 and CDR2 from the germline V gene are SGHAT and FQNNGV. The CDR3 contains 17 residues.

This chain uses TRBV9 with TRBJ1-1; 10 bases are a match to TRBD1. The CDR3 extends over 14 amino acids. Losses at the gene ends were 7 bases for V and 8 bases for J; bases not matched to a gene: 11. The germline gives CDR1 SGDLS, CDR2 YYNGEE. CDR3 residues: CASAIGTGALEAFF. The CDR3 DNA is TGTGCCAGCGCCATTGGGACAGGGGCGCTAGAAGCTTTCTTT.

The sample holds a few counts of this clonotype. The chain links TRBV5-1 to TRBJ2-6, with no clear D. Germline values: CDR1 SGHRS, CDR2 YFSETQ. V was pared by 0 bases and J by 2 bases, with 9 bases between. The CDR3 has 16 residues. The CDR3 region has the DNA TGCGCCAGCAGCTTGGCTGTGGGCACTGGGGCCAACGTCCTGACTTTC. Protein: CASSLAVGTGANVLTF.

Ten or more counts support this clonotype. The CDR3 region is CASSPQGQGDEQFF. CDR3 bases: TGTGCCAGCAGTCCCCAAGGACAGGGGGACGAGCAGTTCTTC. This chain links TRBV28 with TRBJ2-1; 10 bases are shared with TRBD1. The CDR3 sequence is 14 residues long. The trim removed 5 bases at V and 10 bases at J, leaving 8 bases unmatched. Germline V lookup: CDR1 MDHEN, CDR2 SYDVKM.

This clonotype occurred a few times. The rearrangement joins TRBV25-1 to TRBJ2-3, with 10 bases identical to TRBD2. The germline V gene encodes CDR1 MGHDK and CDR2 SYGVNS. The CDR3 has 17 residues. Trimming cost V 2 bases and J 2 bases; bases outside gene matches: 7. This CDR3 reads CASSEKIAGGITDTQYF. CDR3 sequence (DNA): TGTGCCAGCAGTGAAAAGATAGCGGGAGGCATCACAGATACGCAGTATTTT.

This clonotype was seen a few times. J is TRBJ1-1 and V is TRBV20-1, with D possibly matching TRBD1 (5 bases). CDR1 and CDR2 from the germline V gene are DFQATT and SNEGSKA (reference sequence). Trimming stripped 2 bases from V and 1 base from J, with 11 bases between. The CDR3 loop spans 14 amino acids. This chain's CDR3 is CSARREGPNTEAFF. The DNA of the CDR3 is TGCAGTGCTAGAAGGGAGGGGCCGAACACTGAAGCTTTCTTT.

The J gene is TRBJ2-2, the V gene TRBV7-8; 7 bases fit TRBD2. There are 19 residues in the CDR3. Per germline, CDR1 SGHVS and CDR2 FQNEAQ. The V and J ends lost 5 bases and 1 base, in that order; junction bases with no gene match: 16. Here the CDR3 DNA reads TGTGCCAGCAGCCCCCGGGGGACTAACCTGGGAGTGAACACCGGGGAGCTGTTTTTT. It translates to CASSPRGTNLGVNTGELFF.

This clonotype has more than one count but fewer than ten. V gene TRBV28 combines with J gene TRBJ2-7, with 9 bases fitting TRBD1. The CDR3 consists of 16 residues. Trimming at V came to 5 bases and at J to 7 bases, leaving 15 bases not matched to a gene. Germline V gene lookup returns CDR1 MDHEN and CDR2 SYDVKM. CDR3 residues: CASSPGQGILAREQYF. The CDR3 DNA sequence: TGTGCCAGCAGTCCGGGACAGGGTATTCTCGCTCGGGAGCAGTACTTC. Full variable domain (outside the CDR3, taken from reference TRBV28 and TRBJ2-7): DVKVTQSSRYLVKRTGEKVFLECVQDMDHENMFWYRQDPGLGLRLIYFSYDVKMKEKGDIPEGYSVSREKKERFSLILESASTNQTSMYLCASSPGQGILAREQYFGPGTRLTVT.

Written as DNA, the CDR3 is TGTGCCAGCGGGCAGGGCCTAAATCAGCCCCAGCATTTT. Protein: CASGQGLNQPQHF. The chain joins TRBV6-6 to TRBJ1-5, with D possibly being TRBD1 (5 bases). The CDR3 consists of 13 residues. Germline CDR1 MNHNY, CDR2 SVGAGI (reference sequence). Trimming took 8 bases from V and 4 from J, leaving 12 bases between them.